The clone carrying this T cell receptor (beta chain) was detected a few times. CDR3 size: 15 residues. Germline-derived CDR1 and CDR2 are SGHVS and FNYEAQ. V lost 5 bases to trimming and J lost 1 base, with 11 bases between them. Authors' processing steps: Amplification of reference gene primers provided the estimated nucleated cell counts. Clones were sequenced by immunoSEQ multiplex PCR, and TCRdb holds only the in-frame ones, with some missing. The D gene and trimming were derived from the DNA, and the V and J assignments and clone size from that table. In the table there are 200,000 to 300,000 clones, approximately 84% of which are singletons. This entry comes from a study of blood T cell repertoires in COVID-19. Study background: The United States, Italy and Spain provided the acute and convalescent COVID-19 samples.

Participant age was about 18 to 89 years, and participants resided in fewer than 30 US areas. Resolution of symptoms, clearance, or two negative PCRs was present in recovered Cohort 3 donors. The sequence derives from a man aged 35 to 55 who had recovered from COVID-19. The sequencing input was PBMCs or T cells enriched from blood (not recorded which). The chain combines TRBV7-6 with TRBJ1-4, with D perhaps TRBD1 (5 bases). CDR3 in amino acids: CASSENQGTNEKLFF. CDR3 nucleotide sequence: TGTGCCAGCAGCGAAAATCAGGGAACTAATGAAAAACTGTTTTTT.